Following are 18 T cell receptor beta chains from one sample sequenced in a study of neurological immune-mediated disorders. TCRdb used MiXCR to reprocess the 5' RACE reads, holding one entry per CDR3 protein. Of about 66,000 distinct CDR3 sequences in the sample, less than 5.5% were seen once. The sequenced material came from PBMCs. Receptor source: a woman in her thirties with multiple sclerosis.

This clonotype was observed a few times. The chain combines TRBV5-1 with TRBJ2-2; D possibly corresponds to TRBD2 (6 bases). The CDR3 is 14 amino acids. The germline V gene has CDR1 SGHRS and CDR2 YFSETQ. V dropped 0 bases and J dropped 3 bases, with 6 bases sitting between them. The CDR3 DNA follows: TGCGCCAGCAGCTTGGGGGGGGACACCGGGGAGCTGTTTTTT. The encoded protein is CASSLGGDTGELFF. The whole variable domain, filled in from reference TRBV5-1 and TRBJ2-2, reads KAGVTQTPRYLIKTRGQQVTLSCSPISGHRSVSWYQQTPGQGLQFLFEYFSETQRNKGNFPGRFSGRQFSNSRSEMNVSTLELGDSALYLCASSLGGDTGELFFGEGSRLTVL.

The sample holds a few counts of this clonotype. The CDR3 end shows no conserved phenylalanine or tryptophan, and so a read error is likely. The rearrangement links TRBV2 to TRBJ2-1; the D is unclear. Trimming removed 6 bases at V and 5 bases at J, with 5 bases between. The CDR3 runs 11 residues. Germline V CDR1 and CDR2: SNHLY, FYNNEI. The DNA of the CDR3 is TGTGCCAGCAGATTAAACAATGAGCAGTTCATC. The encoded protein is CASRLNNEQFI.

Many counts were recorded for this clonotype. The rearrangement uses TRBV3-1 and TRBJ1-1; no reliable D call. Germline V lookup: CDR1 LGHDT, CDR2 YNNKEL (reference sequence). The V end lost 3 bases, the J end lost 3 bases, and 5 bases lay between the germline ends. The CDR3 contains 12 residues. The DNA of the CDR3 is TGTGCCAGCAGCCATTTCGACACTGAAGCTTTCTTT. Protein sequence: CASSHFDTEAFF.

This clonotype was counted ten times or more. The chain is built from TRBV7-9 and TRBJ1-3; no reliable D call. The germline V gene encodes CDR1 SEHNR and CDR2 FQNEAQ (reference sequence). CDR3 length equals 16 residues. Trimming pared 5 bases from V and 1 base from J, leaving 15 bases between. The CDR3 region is CASSPPGRLSGNTIYF. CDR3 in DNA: TGTGCCAGCAGCCCGCCAGGTCGTTTATCTGGAAACACCATATATTTT. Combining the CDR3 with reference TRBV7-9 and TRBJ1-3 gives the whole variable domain DTGVSQNPRHKITKRGQNVTFRCDPISEHNRLYWYRQTLGQGPEFLTYFQNEAQLEKSRLLSDRFSAERPKGSFSTLEIQRTEQGDSAMYLCASSPPGRLSGNTIYFGEGSWLTVV.

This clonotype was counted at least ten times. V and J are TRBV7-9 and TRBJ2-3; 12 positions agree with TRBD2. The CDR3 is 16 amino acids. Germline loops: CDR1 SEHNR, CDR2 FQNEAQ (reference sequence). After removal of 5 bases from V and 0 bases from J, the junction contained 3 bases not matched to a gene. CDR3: CASSAGTSGSTDTQYF. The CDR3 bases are TGTGCCAGCAGCGCTGGGACTAGCGGGAGCACAGATACGCAGTATTTT.

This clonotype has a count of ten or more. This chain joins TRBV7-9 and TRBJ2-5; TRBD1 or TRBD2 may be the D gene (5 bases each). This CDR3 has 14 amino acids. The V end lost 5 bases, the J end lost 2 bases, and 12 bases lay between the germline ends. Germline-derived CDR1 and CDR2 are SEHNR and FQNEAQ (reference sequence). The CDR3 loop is CASSPRDGQETQYF. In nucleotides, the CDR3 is TGTGCCAGCAGCCCCCGGGACGGTCAAGAGACCCAGTACTTC.

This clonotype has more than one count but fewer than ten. The CDR3 protein is CSARSQMNTEAFF. The CDR3 DNA follows: TGCAGTGCTAGAAGCCAGATGAACACTGAAGCTTTCTTT. The chain employs TRBV20-1 and TRBJ1-1; no firm D call. CDR1 and CDR2 from the germline V gene are DFQATT and SNEGSKA (reference sequence). Trimming left V 2 bases short and J 0 bases short, with 7 bases between. CDR3 length: 13 amino acids.

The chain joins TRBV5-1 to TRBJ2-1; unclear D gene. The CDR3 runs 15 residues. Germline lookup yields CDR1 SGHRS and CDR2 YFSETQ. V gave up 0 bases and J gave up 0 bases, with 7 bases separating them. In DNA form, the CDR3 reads TGCGCCAGCAGCTTGGACGACCTCTCCTACAATGAGCAGTTCTTC. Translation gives CASSLDDLSYNEQFF.

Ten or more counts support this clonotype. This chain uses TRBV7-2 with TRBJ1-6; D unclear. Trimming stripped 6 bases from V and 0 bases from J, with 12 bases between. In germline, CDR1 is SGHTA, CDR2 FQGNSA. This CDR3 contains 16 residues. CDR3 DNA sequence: TGTGCCAGCAGGGGGTCGGAGAGCTCCTATAATTCACCCCTCCACTTT. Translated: CASRGSESSYNSPLHF.

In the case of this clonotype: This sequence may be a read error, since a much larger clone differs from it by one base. The CDR3 here is CASSMGPYEQYF. CDR3 nucleotides: TGTGCCAGCAGCATGGGGCCCTACGAGCAGTACTTC. V usage is TRBV12-3 or TRBV12-4 and J usage is TRBJ2-7; maybe TRBD1 (5 bases). The CDR3 is 12 amino acids. V was shortened by 6 bases and J by 2 bases, with 8 bases between the two germline ends.

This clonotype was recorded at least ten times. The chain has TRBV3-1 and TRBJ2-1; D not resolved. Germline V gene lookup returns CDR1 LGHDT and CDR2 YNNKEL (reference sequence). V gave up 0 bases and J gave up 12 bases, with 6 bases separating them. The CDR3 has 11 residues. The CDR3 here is CASSQETGQFF. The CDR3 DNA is TGTGCCAGCAGCCAAGAGACGGGGCAGTTCTTC.

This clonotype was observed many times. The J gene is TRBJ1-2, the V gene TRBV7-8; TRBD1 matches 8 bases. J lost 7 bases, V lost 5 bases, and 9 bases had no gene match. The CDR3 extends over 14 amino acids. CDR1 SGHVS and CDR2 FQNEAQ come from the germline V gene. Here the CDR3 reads CASSQGQGSFGYTF. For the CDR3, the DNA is TGTGCCAGCAGCCAAGGACAGGGATCCTTTGGCTACACCTTC.

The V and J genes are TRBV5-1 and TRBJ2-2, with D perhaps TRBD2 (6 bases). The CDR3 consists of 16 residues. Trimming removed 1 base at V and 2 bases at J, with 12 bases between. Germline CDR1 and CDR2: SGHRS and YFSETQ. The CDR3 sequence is CASSLTRGHNTGELFF. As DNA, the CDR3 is TGCGCCAGCAGCTTGACGCGGGGCCATAACACCGGGGAGCTGTTTTTT.

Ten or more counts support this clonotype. CDR3 bases: TGCAGTGCACCTCGGAGGGCGGCGGATACGCAGTATTTT. It translates to CSAPRRAADTQYF. This rearrangement joins TRBV20-1 to TRBJ2-3; possible D gene TRBD2, 6 bases. Germline V gene sequence: CDR1 DFQATT, CDR2 SNEGSKA (reference sequence). V lost 6 bases to trimming and J lost 6 bases, with 16 bases between them. The CDR3 covers 13 residues.

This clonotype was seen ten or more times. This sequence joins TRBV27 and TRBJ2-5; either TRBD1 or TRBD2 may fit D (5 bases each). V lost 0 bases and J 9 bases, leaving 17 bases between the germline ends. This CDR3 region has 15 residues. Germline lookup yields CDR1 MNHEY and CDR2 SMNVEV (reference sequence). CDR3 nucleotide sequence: TGTGCCAGCAGTTTATCCCGGGACGGCCAGAGACCCCAGTACTTC. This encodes CASSLSRDGQRPQYF.

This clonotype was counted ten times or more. CDR3 sequence reads: CASSEQGNRNTIYF. CDR3 in DNA: TGCGCCAGCAGCGAACAGGGGAACCGAAACACCATATATTTT. The genes are TRBV5-1 and TRBJ1-3; TRBD1 matches at 7 bases. Trimming removed 4 bases from V and 5 bases from J; junction bases left unmatched: 6. Germline values: CDR1 SGHRS, CDR2 YFSETQ. The length of the CDR3 is 14 residues.

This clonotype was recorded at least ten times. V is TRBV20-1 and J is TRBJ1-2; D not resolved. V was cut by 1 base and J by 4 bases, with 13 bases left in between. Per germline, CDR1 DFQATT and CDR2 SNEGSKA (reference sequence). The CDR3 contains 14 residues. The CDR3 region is CSARVGRNIYGYTF. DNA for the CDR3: TGCAGTGCTAGAGTGGGCAGGAACATCTATGGCTACACCTTC.

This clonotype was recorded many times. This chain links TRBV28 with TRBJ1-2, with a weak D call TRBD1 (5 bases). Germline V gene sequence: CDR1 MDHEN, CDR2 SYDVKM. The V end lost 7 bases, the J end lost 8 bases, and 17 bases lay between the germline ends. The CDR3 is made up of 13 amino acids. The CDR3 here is CASTWGGVRGYTF. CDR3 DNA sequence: TGTGCCAGCACCTGGGGGGGTGTTAGGGGCTACACCTTC.